The entry below gives a single T cell receptor (beta chain) sequence along with its context. Its target is unknown. Deletions cut 1 base from V and 2 bases from J, with 9 bases between. Per the germline V gene, CDR1 is MNHEY and CDR2 is SMNVEV (reference sequence). The CDR3 loop spans 15 amino acids. A template switching step contributed a universal primer site, while unique molecular identifiers were present in the cDNA. TCRdb ran MiXCR on the 5' RACE reads and lists one entry per CDR3 protein. This table has a few hundred thousand distinct CDR3 sequences, 7.5% to 10% appearing once. The data were obtained in a study of identical twins. General study results and limits: The study found weaker excess twin sharing in beta out-of-frame sequences. High-abundance cord blood beta clonotypes had fewer insertions; memory repertoires showed none. Researchers reported excess low generation probability among twin-shared out-of-frame alpha sequences.

These same records also appear under a second study, on yellow fever vaccine responses in identical twins.

The receptor was isolated from a woman under 30 in good health. The chain joins TRBV27 to TRBJ2-1; no reliable D call. Sequences were obtained from PBMCs. CDR3 coding DNA: TGTGCCAGCAGTTTATTTGGGGTTACCTACAATGAGCAGTTCTTC. Translated: CASSLFGVTYNEQFF.